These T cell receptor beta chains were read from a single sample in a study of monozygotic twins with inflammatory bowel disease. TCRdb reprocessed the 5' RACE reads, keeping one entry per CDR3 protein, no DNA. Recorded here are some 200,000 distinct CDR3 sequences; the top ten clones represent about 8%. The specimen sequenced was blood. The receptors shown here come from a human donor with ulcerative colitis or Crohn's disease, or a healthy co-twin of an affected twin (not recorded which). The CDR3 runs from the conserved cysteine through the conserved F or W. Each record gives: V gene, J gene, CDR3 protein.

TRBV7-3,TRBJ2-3,CASSLTGTRLGSSGGADTQYF
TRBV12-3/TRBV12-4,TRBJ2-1,CASSSSTGVEQFF
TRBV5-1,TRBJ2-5,CASSLASAGRETQYF
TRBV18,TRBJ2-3,CASSPPDGLVTDTQYF
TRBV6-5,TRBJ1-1,CASSSSREREAFF
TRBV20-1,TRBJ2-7,CSARSTVLYEQYF
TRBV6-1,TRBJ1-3,CASIRNRGGNTIYF
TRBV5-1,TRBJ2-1,CASRNGQGTYNEQFF
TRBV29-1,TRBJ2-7,CSVPAYTGQGGEQYF
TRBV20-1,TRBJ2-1,CSARDWAPRLAGGPSEQFF
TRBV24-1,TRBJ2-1,CATSERAGIGEQFF
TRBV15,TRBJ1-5,CATQEGIQPQHF
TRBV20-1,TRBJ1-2,CSARVRGSGGYTF
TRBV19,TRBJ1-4,CASSMGFGARLREKLFF
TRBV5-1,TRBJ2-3,CASSFGGTVRTDTQYF